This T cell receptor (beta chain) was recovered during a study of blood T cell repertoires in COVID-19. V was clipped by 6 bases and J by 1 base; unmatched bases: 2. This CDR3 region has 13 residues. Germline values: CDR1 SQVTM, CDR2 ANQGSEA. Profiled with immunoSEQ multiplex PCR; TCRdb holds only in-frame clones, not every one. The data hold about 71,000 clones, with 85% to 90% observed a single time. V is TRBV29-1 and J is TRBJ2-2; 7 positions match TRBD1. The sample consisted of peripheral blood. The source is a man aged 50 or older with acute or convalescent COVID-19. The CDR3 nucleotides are TGCAGCGTCGACAGGGAGAACACCGGGGAGCTGTTTTTT. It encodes CSVDRENTGELFF.